This T cell receptor beta chain was captured in a study of T cells in Graves' hyperthyroidism and ophthalmopathy. Study outcomes and limitations: Among thyroid clonotypes expanded above 0.001, most also appeared in blood.

Amplified TCR beta CDR3 regions derived from RNA transcripts. Initially, a first-round RT-PCR of the TCR CDR3 employed the HTBI primer set. TCRdb fed the multiplex PCR reads into MiXCR, producing one record per CDR3 protein. The sample has about 620,000 distinct CDR3 sequences, roughly 16% seen once. In making diagnoses, clinical symptoms, serum thyroxine and TRAb, thyroid ultrasound and orbital computed tomography were all used. This clonotype was picked up many times. Its antigen is undetermined. The V and J ends lost 7 bases and 2 bases respectively, with 21 bases between them. Per the germline V gene, CDR1 is MDHEN and CDR2 is SYDVKM. The CDR3 loop spans 16 amino acids.

This sequence joins TRBV28 and TRBJ2-7; D ambiguous. This receptor was obtained from a woman in her twenties or thirties with Graves' hyperthyroidism. The material sequenced was blood. The DNA for the CDR3 is TGTGCCAGCACGGTTTTGCCTCACACCCCAACCTACGAGCAGTACTTC. Translation gives CASTVLPHTPTYEQYF.